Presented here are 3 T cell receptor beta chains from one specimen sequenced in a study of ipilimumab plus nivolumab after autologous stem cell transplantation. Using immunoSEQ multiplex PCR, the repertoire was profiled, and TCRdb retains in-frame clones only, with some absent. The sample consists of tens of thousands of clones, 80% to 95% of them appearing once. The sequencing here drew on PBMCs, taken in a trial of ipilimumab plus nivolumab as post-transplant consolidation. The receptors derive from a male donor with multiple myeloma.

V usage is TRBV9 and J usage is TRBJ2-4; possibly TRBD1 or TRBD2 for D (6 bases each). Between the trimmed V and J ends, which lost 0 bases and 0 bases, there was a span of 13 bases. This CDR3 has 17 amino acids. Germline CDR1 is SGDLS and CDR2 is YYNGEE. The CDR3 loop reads CASSVEEGGLAKNIQYF. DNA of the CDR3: TGTGCCAGCAGCGTAGAGGAGGGGGGACTAGCCAAAAACATTCAGTACTTC.

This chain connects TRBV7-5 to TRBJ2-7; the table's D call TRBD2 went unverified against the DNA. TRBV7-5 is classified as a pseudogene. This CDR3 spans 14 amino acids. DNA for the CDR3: TGTGTCAGAAGCTTCGGCGGGAGTGGAGACGAGCAGTACTTC. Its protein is CVRSFGGSGDEQYF.

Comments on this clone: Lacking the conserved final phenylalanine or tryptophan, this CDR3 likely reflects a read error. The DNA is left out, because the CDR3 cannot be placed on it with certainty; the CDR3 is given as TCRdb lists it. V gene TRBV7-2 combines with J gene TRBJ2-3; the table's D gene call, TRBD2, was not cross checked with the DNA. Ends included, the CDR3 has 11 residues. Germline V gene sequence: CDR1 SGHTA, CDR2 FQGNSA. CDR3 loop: CASSWGLDASG.